Given below is one T cell receptor beta chain in context. Its specificity is not known. This specimen belongs to a study of blood T cells in healthy people across ages. Isolation yielded PBMCs, at least 7 million per sample, in every case. Total RNA extracted from each sample amounted to at least 5.5 micrograms. The CDR3 extends over 12 amino acids. The V gene end was trimmed by 7 bases and the J gene end by 6 bases; junction bases not matched to a gene: 8. Germline V gene lookup returns CDR1 SQVTM and CDR2 ANQGSEA. Notes on the study in general: Relative to aged donors, long-lived donors carried more naive CD4+ cells and displayed higher diversity. Diversity of TCR beta per million T cells declined in a roughly linear way with age.

The authors ran a second PCR of about 7 to 12 cycles using a sample-barcoded 5' primer and a J-beta primer mix. TCRdb passed the 5' RACE reads through MiXCR, listing each CDR3 protein once. In the table there are around 1,700,000 distinct CDR3 sequences, 28% of which are singletons. The sequenced sample was blood. This chain uses TRBV29-1 with TRBJ1-1; 7 nucleotides align to TRBD1. The sequence was obtained from a woman between 25 and 40 years old in good health. This CDR3 reads CSEIQGPPEAFF. In DNA form, the CDR3 reads TGCAGCGAGATACAGGGGCCGCCTGAAGCTTTCTTT.